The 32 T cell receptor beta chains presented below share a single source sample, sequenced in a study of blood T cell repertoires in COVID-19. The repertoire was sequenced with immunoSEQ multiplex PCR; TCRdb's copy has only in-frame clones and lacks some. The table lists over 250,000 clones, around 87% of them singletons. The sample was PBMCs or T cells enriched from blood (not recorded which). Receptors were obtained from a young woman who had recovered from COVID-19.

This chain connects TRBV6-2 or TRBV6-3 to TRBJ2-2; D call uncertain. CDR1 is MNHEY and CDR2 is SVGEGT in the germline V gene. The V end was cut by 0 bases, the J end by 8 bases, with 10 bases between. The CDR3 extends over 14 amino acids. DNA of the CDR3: TGTGCCAGCAGTTACTCAATCGTTTCTGGGGAGCTGTTTTTT. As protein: CASSYSIVSGELFF.

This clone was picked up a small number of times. The CDR3 loop is CASRENGSSNQPQHF. The CDR3 DNA reads TGCGCCAGCAGGGAGAACGGGAGTAGCAATCAGCCCCAGCATTTT. The rearrangement uses TRBV10-1 and TRBJ1-5; D is ambiguous. V lost 6 bases and J 0 bases, leaving 12 bases between the germline ends. The CDR3 is made up of 15 amino acids. Germline CDR1 WNHNN, CDR2 SYGVQD (reference sequence).

In nucleotides, the CDR3 is TGTGCCAGCAGCTTAGGCAGGGAAAAACTGTTTTTT. It is translated as CASSLGREKLFF. The rearrangement uses TRBV7-6 and TRBJ1-4; unclear D gene. Trimming took off 1 base at V and 8 bases at J, with 5 bases between the two ends. Germline CDR1 SGHVS, CDR2 FNYEAQ. This CDR3 comprises 12 residues.

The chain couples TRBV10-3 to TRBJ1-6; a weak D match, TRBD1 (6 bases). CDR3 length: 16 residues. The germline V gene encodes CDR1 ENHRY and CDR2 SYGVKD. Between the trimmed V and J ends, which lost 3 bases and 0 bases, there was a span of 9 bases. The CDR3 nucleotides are TGTGCCATCAGTGAACAGGGAGCCTCCTATAATTCACCCCTCCACTTT. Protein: CAISEQGASYNSPLHF.

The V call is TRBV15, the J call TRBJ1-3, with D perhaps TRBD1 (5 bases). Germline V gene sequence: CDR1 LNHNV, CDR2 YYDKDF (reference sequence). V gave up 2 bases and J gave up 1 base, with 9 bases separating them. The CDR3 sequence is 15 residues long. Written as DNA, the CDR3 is TGTGCCACCAGCAGACTTCAGGGATCTGGAAACACCATATATTTT. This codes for CATSRLQGSGNTIYF.

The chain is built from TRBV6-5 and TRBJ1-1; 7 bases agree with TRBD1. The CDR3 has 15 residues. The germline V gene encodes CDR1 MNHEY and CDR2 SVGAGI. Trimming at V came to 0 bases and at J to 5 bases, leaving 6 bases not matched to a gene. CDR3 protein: CASSYSRQGKTEAFF. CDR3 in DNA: TGTGCCAGCAGTTACTCGCGACAGGGCAAGACTGAAGCTTTCTTT.

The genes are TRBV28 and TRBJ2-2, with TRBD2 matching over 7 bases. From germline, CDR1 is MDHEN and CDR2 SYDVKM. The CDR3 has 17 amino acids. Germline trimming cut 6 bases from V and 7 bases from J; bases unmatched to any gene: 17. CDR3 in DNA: TGTGCCAGCAGACCATCGGGGGGACCCTCATGGGGCGGGGAGCTGTTTTTT. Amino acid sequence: CASRPSGGPSWGGELFF.

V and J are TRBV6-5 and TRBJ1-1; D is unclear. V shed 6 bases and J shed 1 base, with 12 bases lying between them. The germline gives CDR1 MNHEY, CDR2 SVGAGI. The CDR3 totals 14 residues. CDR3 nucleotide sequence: TGTGCCAGCAGCCCCCGAGGGAAGAACACTGAAGCTTTCTTT. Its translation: CASSPRGKNTEAFF.

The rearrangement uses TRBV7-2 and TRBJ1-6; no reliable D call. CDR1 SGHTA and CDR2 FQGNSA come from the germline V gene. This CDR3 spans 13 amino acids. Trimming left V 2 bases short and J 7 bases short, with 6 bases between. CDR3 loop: CASSLSQNSPLHF. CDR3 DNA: TGTGCCAGCAGCTTAAGCCAAAATTCACCCCTCCACTTT.

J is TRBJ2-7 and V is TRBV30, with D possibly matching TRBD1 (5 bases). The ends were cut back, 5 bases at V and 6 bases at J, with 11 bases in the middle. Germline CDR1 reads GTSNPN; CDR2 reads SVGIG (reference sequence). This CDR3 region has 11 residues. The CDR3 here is CAWSTVFEQYF. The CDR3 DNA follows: TGTGCCTGGTCGACAGTGTTCGAGCAGTACTTC.

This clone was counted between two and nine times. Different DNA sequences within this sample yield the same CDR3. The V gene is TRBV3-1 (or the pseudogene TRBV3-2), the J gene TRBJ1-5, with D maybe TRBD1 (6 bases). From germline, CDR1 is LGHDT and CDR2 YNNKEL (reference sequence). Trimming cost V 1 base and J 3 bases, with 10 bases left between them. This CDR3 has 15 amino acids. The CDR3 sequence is CASSQGGQPNQPQHF. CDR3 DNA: TGTGCCAGCAGCCAAGGTGGACAGCCCAATCAGCCCCAGCATTTT.

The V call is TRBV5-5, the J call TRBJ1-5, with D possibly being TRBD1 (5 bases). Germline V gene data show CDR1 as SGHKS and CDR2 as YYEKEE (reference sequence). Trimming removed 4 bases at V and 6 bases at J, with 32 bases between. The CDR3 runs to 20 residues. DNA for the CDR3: TGTGCCAGCAGCCACCTCTCTATAAGGGGTGGTGCCCAACGAGGTCAGCCCCAGCATTTT. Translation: CASSHLSIRGGAQRGQPQHF.

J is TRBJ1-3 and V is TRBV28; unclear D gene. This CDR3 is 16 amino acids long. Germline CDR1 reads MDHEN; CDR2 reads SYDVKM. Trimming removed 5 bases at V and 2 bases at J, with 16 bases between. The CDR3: CASSPLVSRTGNTIYF. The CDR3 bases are TGTGCCAGCAGTCCCTTGGTGTCCAGGACTGGAAACACCATATATTTT. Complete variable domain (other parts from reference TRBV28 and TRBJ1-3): DVKVTQSSRYLVKRTGEKVFLECVQDMDHENMFWYRQDPGLGLRLIYFSYDVKMKEKGDIPEGYSVSREKKERFSLILESASTNQTSMYLCASSPLVSRTGNTIYFGEGSWLTVV.

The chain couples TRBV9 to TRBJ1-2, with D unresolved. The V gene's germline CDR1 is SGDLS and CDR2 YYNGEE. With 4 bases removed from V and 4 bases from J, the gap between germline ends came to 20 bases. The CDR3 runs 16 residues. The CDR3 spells CASSPSAGEMSYGYTF. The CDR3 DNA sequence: TGTGCCAGCAGCCCGAGTGCTGGGGAGATGAGCTATGGCTACACCTTC. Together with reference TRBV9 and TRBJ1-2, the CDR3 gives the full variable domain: DSGVTQTPKHLITATGQRVTLRCSPRSGDLSVYWYQQSLDQGLQFLIQYYNGEERAKGNILERFSAQQFPDLHSELNLSSLELGDSALYFCASSPSAGEMSYGYTFGSGTRLTVV.

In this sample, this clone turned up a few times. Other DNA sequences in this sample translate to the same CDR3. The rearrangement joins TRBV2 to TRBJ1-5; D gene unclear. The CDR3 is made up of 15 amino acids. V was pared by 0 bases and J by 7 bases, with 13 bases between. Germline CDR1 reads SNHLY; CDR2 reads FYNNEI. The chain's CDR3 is CASSEARGAGQPQHF. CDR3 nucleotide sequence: TGTGCCAGCAGTGAAGCGCGGGGAGCAGGCCAGCCCCAGCATTTT.

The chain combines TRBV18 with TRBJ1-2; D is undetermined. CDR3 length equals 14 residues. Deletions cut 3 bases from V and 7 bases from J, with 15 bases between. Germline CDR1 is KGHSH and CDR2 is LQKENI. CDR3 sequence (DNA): TGTGCCAGCTCACCTGTCCCCCTCGCCAGTGGCTACACCTTC. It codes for CASSPVPLASGYTF.

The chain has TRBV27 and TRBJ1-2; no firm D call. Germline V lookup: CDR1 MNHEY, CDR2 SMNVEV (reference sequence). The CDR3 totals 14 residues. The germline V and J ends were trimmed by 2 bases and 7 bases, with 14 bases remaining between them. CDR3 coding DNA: TGTGCCAGCAGTTTAGACCCGGGAGTCACTGGCTACACCTTC. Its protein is CASSLDPGVTGYTF.

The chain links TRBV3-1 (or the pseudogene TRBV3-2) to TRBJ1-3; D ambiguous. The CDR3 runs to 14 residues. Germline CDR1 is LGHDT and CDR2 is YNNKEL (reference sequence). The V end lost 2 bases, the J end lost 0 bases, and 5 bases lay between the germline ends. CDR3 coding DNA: TGTGCCAGCAGCCAAAGGAGCTCTGGAAACACCATATATTTT. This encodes CASSQRSSGNTIYF.

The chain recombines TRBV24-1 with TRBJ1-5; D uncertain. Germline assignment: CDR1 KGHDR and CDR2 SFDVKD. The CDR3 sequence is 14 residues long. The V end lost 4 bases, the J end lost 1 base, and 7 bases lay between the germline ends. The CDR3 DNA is TGTGCCACCAGTGACGCGAGAAGCAATCAGCCCCAGCATTTT. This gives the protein CATSDARSNQPQHF.

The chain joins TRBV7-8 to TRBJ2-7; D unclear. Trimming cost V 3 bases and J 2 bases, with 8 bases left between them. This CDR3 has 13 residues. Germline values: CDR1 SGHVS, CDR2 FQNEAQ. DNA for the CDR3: TGTGCCAGCAGCTTCGGCGGTACCTACGAGCAGTACTTC. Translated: CASSFGGTYEQYF.

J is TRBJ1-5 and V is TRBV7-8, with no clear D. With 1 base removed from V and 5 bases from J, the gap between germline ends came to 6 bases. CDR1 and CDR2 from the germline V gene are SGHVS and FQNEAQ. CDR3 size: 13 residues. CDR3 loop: CASSLGRDQPQHF. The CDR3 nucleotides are TGTGCCAGCAGCTTAGGGAGGGATCAGCCCCAGCATTTT. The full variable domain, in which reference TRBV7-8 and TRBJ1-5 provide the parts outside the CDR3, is GAGVSQSPRYKVAKRGQDVALRCDPISGHVSLFWYQQALGQGPEFLTYFQNEAQLDKSGLPSDRFFAERPEGSVSTLKIQRTQQEDSAVYLCASSLGRDQPQHFGDGTRLSIL.

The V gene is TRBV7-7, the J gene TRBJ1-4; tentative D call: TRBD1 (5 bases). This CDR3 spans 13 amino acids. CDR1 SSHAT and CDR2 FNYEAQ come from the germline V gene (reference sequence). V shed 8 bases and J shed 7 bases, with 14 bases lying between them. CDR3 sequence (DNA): TGTGCCAGCGCTCAGACAAGGGGTGAAAAACTGTTTTTT. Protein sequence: CASAQTRGEKLFF.

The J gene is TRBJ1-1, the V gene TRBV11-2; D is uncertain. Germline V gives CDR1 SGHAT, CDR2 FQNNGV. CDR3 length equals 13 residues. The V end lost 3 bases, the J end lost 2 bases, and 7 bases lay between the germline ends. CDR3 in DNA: TGTGCCAGCAGCTTCCTTTTAAACACTGAAGCTTTCTTT. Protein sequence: CASSFLLNTEAFF.

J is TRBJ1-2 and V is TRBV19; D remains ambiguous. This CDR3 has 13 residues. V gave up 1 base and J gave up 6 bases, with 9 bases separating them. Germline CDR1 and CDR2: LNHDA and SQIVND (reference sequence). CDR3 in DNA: TGTGCCAGTAGTATAGGGGAGGGCGATGGCTACACCTTC. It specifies CASSIGEGDGYTF.

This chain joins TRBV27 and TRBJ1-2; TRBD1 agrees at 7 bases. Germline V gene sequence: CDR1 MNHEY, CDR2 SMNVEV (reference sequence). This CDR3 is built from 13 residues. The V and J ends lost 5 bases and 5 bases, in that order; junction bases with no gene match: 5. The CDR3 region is CASSKTGIYGYTF. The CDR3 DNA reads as TGTGCCAGCAGTAAGACAGGGATTTATGGCTACACCTTC.

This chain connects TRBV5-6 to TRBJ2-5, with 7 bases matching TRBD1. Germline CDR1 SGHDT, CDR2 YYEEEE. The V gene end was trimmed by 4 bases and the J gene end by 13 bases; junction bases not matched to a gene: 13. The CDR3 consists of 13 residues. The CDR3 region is CASSPVPGQPGYF. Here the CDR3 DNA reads TGTGCCAGCAGCCCCGTCCCGGGACAGCCTGGGTACTTC.

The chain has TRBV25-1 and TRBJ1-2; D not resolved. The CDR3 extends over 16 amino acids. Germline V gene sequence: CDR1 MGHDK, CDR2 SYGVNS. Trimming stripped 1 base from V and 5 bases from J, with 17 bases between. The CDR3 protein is CASSELNSLHVYGYTF. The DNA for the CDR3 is TGTGCCAGCAGTGAATTGAACAGCCTCCACGTATATGGCTACACCTTC.

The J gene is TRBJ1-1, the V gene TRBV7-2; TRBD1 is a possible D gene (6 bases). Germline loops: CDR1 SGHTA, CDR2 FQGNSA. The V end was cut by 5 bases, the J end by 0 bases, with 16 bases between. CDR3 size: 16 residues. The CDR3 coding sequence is TGTGCCAGCAGCCAACAGGGTGTAGAACTGAACACTGAAGCTTTCTTT. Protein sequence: CASSQQGVELNTEAFF.

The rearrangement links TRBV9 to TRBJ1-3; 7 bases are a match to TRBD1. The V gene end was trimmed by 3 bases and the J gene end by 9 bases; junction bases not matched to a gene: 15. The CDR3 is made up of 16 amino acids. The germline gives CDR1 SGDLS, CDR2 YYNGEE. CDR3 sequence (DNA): TGTGCCAGCAGCGCCGGGTCCCCAGGGGGACACACCACCATATATTTT. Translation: CASSAGSPGGHTTIYF.

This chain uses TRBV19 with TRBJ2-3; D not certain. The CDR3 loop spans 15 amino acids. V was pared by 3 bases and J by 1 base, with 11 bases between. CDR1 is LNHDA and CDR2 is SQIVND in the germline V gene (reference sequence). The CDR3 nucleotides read TGTGCCAGTAGTATTATTCTGGCAGGCACAGATACGCAGTATTTT. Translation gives CASSIILAGTDTQYF.

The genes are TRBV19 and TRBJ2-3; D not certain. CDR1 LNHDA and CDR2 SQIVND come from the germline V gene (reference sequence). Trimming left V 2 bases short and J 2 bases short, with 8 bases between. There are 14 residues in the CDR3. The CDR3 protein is CASSIPRNTDTQYF. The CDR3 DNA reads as TGTGCCAGTAGTATACCGCGGAACACAGATACGCAGTATTTT.

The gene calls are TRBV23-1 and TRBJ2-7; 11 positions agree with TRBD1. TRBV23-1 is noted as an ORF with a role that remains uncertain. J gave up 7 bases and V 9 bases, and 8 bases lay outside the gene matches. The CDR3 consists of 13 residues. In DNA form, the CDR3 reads TGCGCCAGTCCGGGACAGGGGGTTCCGGAGCAGTACTTC. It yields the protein CASPGQGVPEQYF.